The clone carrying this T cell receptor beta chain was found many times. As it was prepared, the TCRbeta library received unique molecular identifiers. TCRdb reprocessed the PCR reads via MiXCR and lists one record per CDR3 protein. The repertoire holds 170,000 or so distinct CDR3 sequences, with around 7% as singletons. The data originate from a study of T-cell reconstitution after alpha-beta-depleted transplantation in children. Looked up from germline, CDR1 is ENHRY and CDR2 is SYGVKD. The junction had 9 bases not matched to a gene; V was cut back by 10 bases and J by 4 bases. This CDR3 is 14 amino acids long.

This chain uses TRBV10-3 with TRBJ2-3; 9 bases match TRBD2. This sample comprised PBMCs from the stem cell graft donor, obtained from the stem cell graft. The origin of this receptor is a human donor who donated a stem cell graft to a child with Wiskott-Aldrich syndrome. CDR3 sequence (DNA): TGTGCCACAAGTCTGCGGGGGGGCGCAGATACGCAGTATTTT. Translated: CATSLRGGADTQYF.